This T cell receptor beta chain was recovered during a study of blood T cell repertoires in COVID-19 (dated by TCRdb to 2018 to 2020). Concerning the study at large: Samples from collaborators originated in the United States, Italy and Spain and spanned both the acute and convalescent phases of COVID-19. The prospective study material was composed of cDNA or gDNA derived from T cells, B-cell-depleted T cells, or PBMCs. Deeply sampled blood TCRbeta repertoires from subjects exposed to, actively infected with, or recovered from COVID-19 were included in the dataset. The repertoires were made available in a free public database intended to serve as a resource for research on the immune response to SARS-CoV-2. The samples were drawn from two sources: the first 160 participants of the ongoing ImmuneRACE study, and fewer than 1,500 subjects contributed by 6 global collaborators. Sample metadata almost always included a de-identified subject ID, COVID-19 status, age in years and sex. Where available, HLA class I and class II types were obtained from metadata supplied by the sample provider rather than from assay-based typing. Study-wide conclusions, independent of this receptor: How much clinical and demographic metadata was included differed by source and by participant, and the metadata was provided uncurated.

Enrolling through a virtual design, the prospective study's participants ranged in age from roughly 18 to 95 years and lived across some 23 United States geographic areas. To assign participants to cohorts, the prospective study relied on clinical history that participants themselves reported in a screening survey and a study questionnaire. Each participant in the prospective study had whole blood, serum and a nasopharyngeal or oropharyngeal swab collected by mobile phlebotomists. Additional blood draws and questionnaires over an approximately two-month period could optionally be provided by prospective study participants. Before DNA extraction, prospective study blood samples were shipped either frozen or at room temperature. The immunoSEQ Assay, a bias-controlled multiplex PCR, was used to amplify TCRbeta CDR3 regions from genomic DNA. As for the original processing: The number of nucleated cells in each sample was estimated from the amplification of reference gene primers within the assay. To quantify the absolute abundance of each unique TCRbeta CDR3 rearrangement, sequence reads were collapsed and filtered. For each sample, productive Simpson clonality was calculated by taking the square root of Simpson's diversity index across productive rearrangements. Drawn from immuneACCESS, this table holds only the in-frame rearrangements with V and J called that TCRdb kept. Clones are partly lost; checked studies trace under half to an unresolved V gene and leave the rest unexplained. V, J and clone size were drawn from that table, and D and trimming were deduced from the DNA. This sample lists roughly 400,000 clones; approximately 85% were detected once. The ten largest account for over 2% of the sample.

Via the germline V gene (reference sequence), CDR1 is LNHDA and CDR2 SQIVND. The V and J ends are trimmed by 4 bases and 6 bases, leaving 13 bases between them. The CDR3 numbers 14 residues from cysteine through phenylalanine. This entry keeps only the CDR3 DNA: 42 bases, framed from base 1. This clone was observed a few times. This clone's antigen is unknown. No base qualities exist here, and no much larger clone lies one base off it. The chain is made from TRBV19 and TRBJ1-5; too little of a D gene remains to name it. Sequencing was performed on PBMCs or T cells enriched from blood (not recorded which). The receptor comes from a woman in her forties with acute COVID-19. The CDR3 region has the sequence CASSRGSNGQPQHF. DNA sequence: TGTGCCAGTAGTAGAGGTTCCAACGGTCAGCCCCAGCATTTT.